These 26 T cell receptor beta chains share one sample of origin, sequenced in a study of CD8+ T cells in alopecia areata. Reverse transcription of extracted RNA yielded cDNA, which provided the sequencing template. Libraries were prepared by immunoSEQ multiplex PCR; TCRdb keeps only in-frame clonotypes and omits some of them. The data show around 200,000 clones, 45% to 75% seen once. This sample's treatment: oral pan-JAK inhibitor, 5-10 mg twice daily. Material: CD4+ T cells sorted from blood, obtained at week 4, from a patient treated with tofacitinib. The receptor source for this set is a human donor with alopecia areata.

This chain uses TRBV30 with TRBJ2-2; D assignment may be TRBD1 or TRBD2 (5 bases each). Trimming left V 3 bases short and J 0 bases short, with 8 bases between. Looked up from germline, CDR1 is GTSNPN and CDR2 is SVGIG (reference sequence). The CDR3 length is 14 residues. CDR3 nucleotide sequence: TGTGCCTGGAGGGGGGTCGCGAACACCGGGGAGCTGTTTTTT. This codes for CAWRGVANTGELFF.

In regard to this clone: The sample has other DNA sequences that encode this CDR3 too. V is TRBV29-1 and J is TRBJ2-3, with D possibly matching TRBD2 (5 bases). Germline V gene lookup returns CDR1 SQVTM and CDR2 ANQGSEA. This CDR3 is built from 12 residues. V was trimmed by 6 bases and J by 1 base, leaving 8 bases between them. The CDR3: CSVERGTDTQYF. For the CDR3, the DNA is TGCAGCGTGGAGAGGGGCACAGATACGCAGTATTTT.

The chain links TRBV6-4 to TRBJ2-3; the D is unclear. CDR3 length: 12 amino acids. Trimming took off 2 bases at V and 6 bases at J, with 6 bases between the two ends. Per germline, CDR1 MRHNA and CDR2 SNTAGT. As DNA, the CDR3 is TGTGCCAGCAGTGACAGCGAGGATACGCAGTATTTT. Its translation is CASSDSEDTQYF.

V and J are TRBV29-1 and TRBJ2-5; 10 positions match TRBD2. From germline, CDR1 is SQVTM and CDR2 ANQGSEA. The CDR3 runs to 15 residues. V was clipped by 4 bases and J by 3 bases; unmatched bases: 8. The CDR3 is CSVGGTSGVEETQYF. The CDR3 nucleotides read TGCAGCGTTGGGGGTACTAGCGGGGTGGAAGAGACCCAGTACTTC.

The rearrangement joins TRBV6-5 to TRBJ1-2, with TRBD1 matching 10 bases. The CDR3 spans 16 residues. The junction had 2 bases not matched to a gene; V was cut back by 0 bases and J by 1 base. From germline, CDR1 is MNHEY and CDR2 SVGAGI. CDR3 nucleotides: TGTGCCAGCAGTTACTCAGGGACAGGGGTTAACTATGGCTACACCTTC. Its protein product is CASSYSGTGVNYGYTF.

V usage is TRBV6-1 and J usage is TRBJ2-7; 8 bases line up with TRBD1. CDR1 is MNHNS and CDR2 is SASEGT in the germline V gene. There are 15 residues in the CDR3. V was clipped by 7 bases and J by 5 bases; unmatched bases: 13. CDR3 nucleotide sequence: TGTGCCAGCATCACGCTGACAGGGGTTGGTAACGAGCAGTACTTC. This codes for CASITLTGVGNEQYF.

Here the CDR3 DNA reads TGTGCCAGCAGCGTCCGGGACAGAACATACAATGAGCAGTTCTTC. This codes for CASSVRDRTYNEQFF. This chain links TRBV9 with TRBJ2-7; 7 bases are shared with TRBD1. Gene TRBJ2-1 matches the end of the DNA better, so the J call may be wrong. The germline V gene has CDR1 SGDLS and CDR2 YYNGEE. This CDR3 contains 15 residues.

This clone has more than one count but fewer than ten. V is TRBV5-6 and J is TRBJ2-1; weak D call: TRBD1 (5 bases). V lost 5 bases and J 7 bases, leaving 16 bases between the germline ends. Germline V CDR1 and CDR2: SGHDT, YYEEEE. There are 14 residues in the CDR3. For the CDR3, the DNA is TGTGCCAGCAGTTTACTGGGGCCAAGGAATGAGCAGTTCTTC. It codes for CASSLLGPRNEQFF.

This clone came up once. V is TRBV5-1 and J is TRBJ2-5; 12 bases align to TRBD1. The germline gives CDR1 SGHRS, CDR2 YFSETQ. J gave up 5 bases and V 4 bases, and 6 bases lay outside the gene matches. CDR3 size: 15 residues. The CDR3, as DNA: TGCGCCAGCAGCCACGGGACAGGGGGCGCGGAGACCCAGTACTTC. Its protein is CASSHGTGGAETQYF.

This clone was counted between two and nine times. The rearrangement joins TRBV7-6 to TRBJ2-5; 13 bases match TRBD2. The germline V gene has CDR1 SGHVS and CDR2 FNYEAQ. After removal of 1 base from V and 5 bases from J, the junction contained 4 bases not matched to a gene. This CDR3 has 16 residues. CDR3 sequence: CASSLGGLAGAETQYF. The CDR3 bases are TGTGCCAGCAGCTTAGGAGGACTAGCGGGAGCCGAGACCCAGTACTTC.

The CDR3 coding sequence is TGTGCCAGTCGGGGGACAGGGGATTATCAGCCCCAGCATTTT. It codes for CASRGTGDYQPQHF. The chain couples TRBV28 to TRBJ1-5, with 10 bases identical to TRBD1. Germline CDR1 and CDR2: MDHEN and SYDVKM. This CDR3 is 14 amino acids long. Trimming cost V 9 bases and J 5 bases; bases outside gene matches: 7.

The J gene is TRBJ1-2, the V gene TRBV29-1; TRBD1 aligns across 9 bases. Germline CDR1 SQVTM, CDR2 ANQGSEA. The CDR3 consists of 14 residues. V shed 6 bases and J 6 bases; nucleotides not matched to a gene: 11. CDR3 nucleotide sequence: TGCAGCGTCGGTGGTTGGGACAGGGTAAATGGCTACACCTTC. This sequence encodes CSVGGWDRVNGYTF.

The chain couples TRBV7-2 to TRBJ2-5, with 14 positions matching TRBD2. The V gene end was trimmed by 3 bases and the J gene end by 4 bases; junction bases not matched to a gene: 7. The length of the CDR3 is 17 residues. CDR1 SGHTA and CDR2 FQGNSA come from the germline V gene. DNA of the CDR3: TGTGCCAGCAGCTTCTCGACTAGCGGGAGGGCTTTAGAGACCCAGTACTTC. It specifies CASSFSTSGRALETQYF.

This sequence joins TRBV29-1 and TRBJ1-2, with D perhaps TRBD1 (6 bases). V was clipped by 6 bases and J by 6 bases, with 23 bases between them. This CDR3 has 15 residues. Germline loops: CDR1 SQVTM, CDR2 ANQGSEA. CDR3 residues: CSVTRIGQGFDGYTF. CDR3 DNA: TGCAGCGTGACCAGGATAGGCCAGGGGTTCGATGGCTACACCTTC.

The chain has TRBV27 and TRBJ1-5; a weak D match, TRBD1 (5 bases). The CDR3 contains 14 residues. CDR1 is MNHEY and CDR2 is SMNVEV in the germline V gene (reference sequence). Trimming removed 5 bases at V and 3 bases at J, with 11 bases between. CDR3 in amino acids: CASSIQAFNQPQHF. Written as DNA, the CDR3 is TGTGCCAGCAGTATACAGGCGTTCAATCAGCCCCAGCATTTT.

A single count supports this clone. The V and J genes are TRBV7-2 and TRBJ1-2; TRBD1 is a possible D gene (6 bases). Germline CDR1 and CDR2: SGHTA and FQGNSA. The CDR3 consists of 14 residues. The V end lost 4 bases, the J end lost 8 bases, and 17 bases lay between the germline ends. CDR3 DNA: TGTGCCAGCAGCTCACAACAGGGAAGGAGCGGCTACACCTTC. Translating gives CASSSQQGRSGYTF.

V usage is TRBV6-5 and J usage is TRBJ2-4; 8 nucleotides line up with TRBD2. The CDR3 has 14 amino acids. Germline CDR1 is MNHEY and CDR2 is SVGAGI. J gave up 1 base and V 6 bases, and 2 bases lay outside the gene matches. CDR3 nucleotide sequence: TGTGCCAGCAGAACTAGCGGTGCCAAAAACATTCAGTACTTC. Translated, it gives CASRTSGAKNIQYF.

This clone was observed a handful of times. The V gene is TRBV2, the J gene TRBJ1-5; D unclear. The CDR3 has 13 residues. Looked up from germline, CDR1 is SNHLY and CDR2 is FYNNEI. V lost 6 bases and J lost 5, with 11 bases in between. The CDR3 spells CASSDEVDQPQHF. The CDR3 DNA sequence: TGTGCCAGCAGCGACGAGGTGGATCAGCCCCAGCATTTT. Full variable domain (remainder filled in from reference TRBV2 and TRBJ1-5): EPEVTQTPSHQVTQMGQEVILRCVPISNHLYFYWYRQILGQKVEFLVSFYNNEISEKSEIFDDQFSVERPDGSNFTLKIRSTKLEDSAMYFCASSDEVDQPQHFGDGTRLSIL.

The V and J genes are TRBV6-5 and TRBJ1-4, with D tentatively TRBD1 (5 bases). Germline V lookup: CDR1 MNHEY, CDR2 SVGAGI. The CDR3 covers 13 residues. Trimming pared 6 bases from V and 4 bases from J, leaving 9 bases between. The CDR3 bases are TGTGCCAGCAGCCTAGACAGTAATGAAAAACTGTTTTTT. It encodes CASSLDSNEKLFF.

This clone was seen only once. The chain uses TRBV29-1 and TRBJ2-1; tentative D call: TRBD2 (6 bases). The V gene's germline CDR1 is SQVTM and CDR2 ANQGSEA. This CDR3 comprises 16 residues. The V and J ends lost 6 bases and 8 bases respectively, with 26 bases between them. The CDR3: CSVGLSGAARLDEQFF. Written as DNA, the CDR3 is TGCAGCGTGGGACTTAGCGGAGCCGCCCGTTTGGATGAGCAGTTCTTC.

The chain links TRBV18 to TRBJ2-7, with 7 bases lining up with TRBD2. Germline V gene lookup returns CDR1 KGHSH and CDR2 LQKENI. The CDR3 has 13 amino acids. Trimming at V came to 5 bases and at J to 4 bases, leaving 5 bases not matched to a gene. The CDR3 region has the DNA TGTGCCAGCTCATACTCCGGGGGGTACGAGCAGTACTTC. Translating it yields CASSYSGGYEQYF.

The chain uses TRBV5-1 and TRBJ2-7, with 7 bases lining up with TRBD2. Losses at the gene ends were 1 base for V and 0 bases for J; bases not matched to a gene: 4. The CDR3 length is 15 residues. From germline, CDR1 is SGHRS and CDR2 YFSETQ. This chain's CDR3 is CASSLLGGSSYEQYF. CDR3 bases: TGCGCCAGCAGCTTGTTGGGCGGGAGCTCCTACGAGCAGTACTTC. Drawing the rest from reference TRBV5-1 and TRBJ2-7, the complete variable domain is KAGVTQTPRYLIKTRGQQVTLSCSPISGHRSVSWYQQTPGQGLQFLFEYFSETQRNKGNFPGRFSGRQFSNSRSEMNVSTLELGDSALYLCASSLLGGSSYEQYFGPGTRLTVT.

This clone showed up just a few times. The rearrangement links TRBV11-2 to TRBJ2-2; D gene ambiguous. Germline V gene lookup returns CDR1 SGHAT and CDR2 FQNNGV. V was clipped by 1 base and J by 5 bases, with 11 bases between them. The CDR3 spans 15 residues. The CDR3 is CASSLAVVGTGELFF. For the CDR3, the DNA is TGTGCCAGCAGCTTAGCGGTAGTCGGGACCGGGGAGCTGTTTTTT.

In its sample, this clone was seen a few times. Different DNA sequences within this sample yield the same CDR3. J is TRBJ2-2 and V is TRBV5-1; D remains ambiguous. Germline-derived CDR1 and CDR2 are SGHRS and YFSETQ. The V end lost 1 base, the J end lost 2 bases, and 0 bases lay between the germline ends. The CDR3 has 12 amino acids. This chain's CDR3 is CASSLNTGELFF. The CDR3 DNA follows: TGCGCCAGCAGCTTGAACACCGGGGAGCTGTTTTTT. Supplemented by reference TRBV5-1 and TRBJ2-2, the full variable domain reads KAGVTQTPRYLIKTRGQQVTLSCSPISGHRSVSWYQQTPGQGLQFLFEYFSETQRNKGNFPGRFSGRQFSNSRSEMNVSTLELGDSALYLCASSLNTGELFFGEGSRLTVL.

The V and J genes are TRBV30 and TRBJ2-5; 7 bases match TRBD1. Germline V gives CDR1 GTSNPN, CDR2 SVGIG (reference sequence). The length of the CDR3 is 13 residues. The ends lost 4 bases at V and 4 bases at J; junction bases unmatched: 6. This chain's CDR3 is CAWIGRGRETQYF. In nucleotides, the CDR3 is TGTGCCTGGATTGGTAGGGGGCGAGAGACCCAGTACTTC.

CDR3 sequence (DNA): TGCAGCGTTGAATATACTGGGAACACCGGGGAGCTGTTTTTT. This sequence encodes CSVEYTGNTGELFF. The V and J genes are TRBV29-1 and TRBJ2-2; unclear D gene. Germline CDR1 and CDR2: SQVTM and ANQGSEA. The CDR3 extends over 14 amino acids. V lost 2 bases, J lost 1 base, and 8 bases lay in between.